This T cell receptor (beta chain) originates from a study of circulating and synovial CD4+ cells in juvenile arthritis. Study-level results: Some such blood samples were as oligoclonal as synovium.

For this clone: What it binds is unknown.

Profiling relied on immunoSEQ multiplex PCR, and the TCRdb table lists in-frame clones only, not all of them. Of thousands of clones in the sample, 85% to 90% are singletons; the top ten hold around 3.5%. Less than 10 mL of blood per patient was used. Cells were sorted as HLA-DR+CD14-CD3+CD4+CD25low/- from PBMCs. The V and J ends lost 1 base and 3 bases, in that order; junction bases with no gene match: 10. The germline CDR1 and CDR2 sequences are MGHRA and YSYEKL. CDR3 length equals 17 residues. The gene calls are TRBV4-1 and TRBJ2-7; 9 bases match TRBD2. The TCR originated in a human donor with juvenile idiopathic arthritis. Sequencing used HLA-DR+ CD4+ T cells from blood. Sample subset: circulating pathogenic-like lymphocytes, sorted as HLA-DR+CD14-CD3+CD4+CD25low/- blood T cells. CDR3 residues: CASSQVKLGRGGYEQYF. The CDR3 nucleotides are TGCGCCAGCAGCCAAGTCAAACTGGGGCGGGGGGGCTACGAGCAGTACTTC.